This TCR beta chain originates from a study of response to subunit inactivated influenza vaccine. TCRdb re-called the RT-PCR reads through MiXCR, storing one row per CDR3 protein. The sample yields some 480,000 distinct CDR3 sequences, roughly 9.8% seen once. V gave up 5 bases and J gave up 0 bases, with 11 bases separating them. This CDR3 spans 14 amino acids. Germline V gene lookup returns CDR1 LGHDT and CDR2 YNNKEL (reference sequence). The chain recombines TRBV3-1 with TRBJ2-7; D perhaps matches TRBD2 (5 bases). The material sequenced was PBMCs from blood, taken 45 days after vaccination. This sequence was found in a man aged 50 to 60 who received an inactivated influenza vaccine. As DNA, the CDR3 is TGTGCCAGCAGCTACTTCGGGGACTCCTACGAGCAGTACTTC. Encoded protein: CASSYFGDSYEQYF.